Following are 10 T cell receptor beta chains from one sample sequenced in a study of blood T cells in healthy people across ages. Using a J-beta primer mix together with a sample-barcoded 5' primer, a second PCR was run for roughly 6 to 11 cycles. One entry per CDR3 protein results from TCRdb running MiXCR on the 5' RACE reads. The sample comprises around 1.7 million distinct CDR3 sequences, 28% of which are singletons, and 7.7% rests with the top ten. Sequencing was done on a sample of blood. The receptors shown here come from a young woman in good health.

Remarks on this clonotype: A much more abundant neighbour one base away suggests this may be a read error. The limits of the CDR3 on the DNA are not certain, so only TCRdb's listed CDR3 is given. This sequence joins TRBV5-1 and TRBJ2-6. CDR1 and CDR2 from the germline V gene are SGHRS and YFSETQ. Ends included, the CDR3 has 18 residues. The CDR3 loop reads CASSPSWVVGSGANVQTF.

V gene TRBV7-2 combines with J gene TRBJ1-6, with D uncertain. Trimming pared 8 bases from V and 9 bases from J, leaving 20 bases between. CDR1 and CDR2 (germline): SGHTA, FQGNSA. The CDR3 spans 15 residues. The DNA of the CDR3 is TGTGCCAGCTGCCCTACGGCGGGGAATTTTTCACCCCTCCACTTT. This codes for CASCPTAGNFSPLHF.

This chain joins TRBV20-1 and TRBJ2-7; TRBD2 matches 7 bases. This CDR3 has 14 residues. Unmatched junction bases numbered 13, after V lost 4 bases and J lost 7 bases. The V gene's germline CDR1 is DFQATT and CDR2 SNEGSKA (reference sequence). The CDR3 is CSATGGRAYNEQYF. As DNA, the CDR3 is TGCAGTGCTACTGGCGGGAGAGCCTACAATGAGCAGTACTTC.

This clonotype showed up just a few times. With a much larger clone just one base away, this may be a read error. This CDR3 reads CSVEKSGGNIQYF. CDR3 DNA: TGCAGCGTTGAGAAGTCCGGAGGAAACATTCAGTACTTC. The chain combines TRBV29-1 with TRBJ2-4; weak D call: TRBD2 (5 bases). The CDR3 consists of 13 residues. Trimming pared 3 bases from V and 6 bases from J, leaving 12 bases between. Germline V lookup: CDR1 SQVTM, CDR2 ANQGSEA.

The CDR3 region has the DNA TGTGCCAGCAGCGCCACGTATGATGGGAGAGAGCAGTACTTC. Its protein product is CASSATYDGREQYF. The V gene is TRBV9, the J gene TRBJ2-5, with a tentative D call TRBD2 (5 bases). Trimming removed 3 bases from V and 11 bases from J, with 20 bases in between. The CDR3 has 14 amino acids. The germline CDR1 and CDR2 sequences are SGDLS and YYNGEE.

This clonotype was counted many times. The chain is built from TRBV2 and TRBJ2-5; perhaps TRBD1 as D (6 bases). The germline V gene encodes CDR1 SNHLY and CDR2 FYNNEI. This CDR3 has 14 amino acids. Between the trimmed V and J ends, which lost 6 bases and 5 bases, there was a span of 16 bases. The DNA of the CDR3 is TGTGCCAGCAGCGTAGCAGGGGCTGGGGAGACCCAGTACTTC. It encodes CASSVAGAGETQYF.

The chain employs TRBV7-7 and TRBJ2-2; possible D gene TRBD1, 6 bases. This CDR3 contains 14 residues. V shed 5 bases and J shed 8 bases, with 15 bases lying between them. Germline V gene lookup returns CDR1 SSHAT and CDR2 FNYEAQ (reference sequence). CDR3 DNA sequence: TGTGCCAGCAGCCCTAGACAGGCAGCGGGGGAGCTGTTTTTT. Encoded protein: CASSPRQAAGELFF. The full variable domain, its missing parts supplied by reference TRBV7-7 and TRBJ2-2, is GAGVSQSPRYKVTKRGQDVTLRCDPISSHATLYWYQQALGQGPEFLTYFNYEAQPDKSGLPSDRFSAERPEGSISTLTIQRTEQRDSAMYRCASSPRQAAGELFFGEGSRLTVL.

Note on this clonotype: The germline gene is not matched at one end of the junction; a read error may be the cause. The CDR3 region is CASRGRGADMQYF. Here the CDR3 DNA reads TGTGCCAGCAGGGGGAGGGGGGCGGATATGCAGTATTTT. This rearrangement joins TRBV6-5 to TRBJ2-3; a possible D gene is TRBD2 (7 bases). This CDR3 is 13 amino acids long. CDR1 is MNHEY, CDR2 SVGAGI, per germline.

Ten or more counts support this clonotype. This chain links TRBV7-2 with TRBJ2-7; TRBD2 matches at 11 bases. The CDR3 is made up of 15 amino acids. Germline CDR1 reads SGHTA; CDR2 reads FQGNSA. With V trimmed by 5 bases and J by 3 bases, 6 bases remained unmatched. The CDR3 coding sequence is TGTGCCAGCAGCCACACTAGCGGGAGAAGCTACGAGCAGTACTTC. This gives the protein CASSHTSGRSYEQYF. The variable domain in full, completed from reference TRBV7-2 and TRBJ2-7, reads GAGVSQSPSNKVTEKGKDVELRCDPISGHTALYWYRQSLGQGLEFLIYFQGNSAPDKSGLPSDRFSAERTGGSVSTLTIQRTQQEDSAVYLCASSHTSGRSYEQYFGPGTRLTVT.

The chain is built from TRBV7-9 and TRBJ1-1, with TRBD1 as a possible D gene (6 bases). The CDR3 sequence is 14 residues long. V lost 7 bases and J lost 4, with 16 bases in between. The germline V gene has CDR1 SEHNR and CDR2 FQNEAQ (reference sequence). CDR3 residues: CASTYTRGGTEAFF. CDR3 nucleotide sequence: TGTGCCAGCACCTATACCAGGGGCGGCACTGAAGCTTTCTTT.